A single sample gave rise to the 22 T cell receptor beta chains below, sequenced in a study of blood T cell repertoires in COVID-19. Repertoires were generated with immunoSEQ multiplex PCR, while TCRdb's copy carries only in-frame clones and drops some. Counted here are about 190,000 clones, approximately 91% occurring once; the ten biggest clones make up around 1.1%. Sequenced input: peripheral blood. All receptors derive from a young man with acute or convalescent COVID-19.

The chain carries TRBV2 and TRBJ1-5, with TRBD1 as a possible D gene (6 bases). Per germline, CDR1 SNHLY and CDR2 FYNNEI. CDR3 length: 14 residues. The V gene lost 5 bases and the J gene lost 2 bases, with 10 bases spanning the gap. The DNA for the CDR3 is TGTGCCAGCAGTCCGGGACAAGGCAATCAGCCCCAGCATTTT. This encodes CASSPGQGNQPQHF.

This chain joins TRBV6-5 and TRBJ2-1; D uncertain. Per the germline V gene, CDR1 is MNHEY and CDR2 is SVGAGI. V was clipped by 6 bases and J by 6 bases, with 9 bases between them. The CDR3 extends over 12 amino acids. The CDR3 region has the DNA TGTGCCAGCAGCTACAGCTCCAATGAGCAGTTCTTC. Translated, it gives CASSYSSNEQFF.

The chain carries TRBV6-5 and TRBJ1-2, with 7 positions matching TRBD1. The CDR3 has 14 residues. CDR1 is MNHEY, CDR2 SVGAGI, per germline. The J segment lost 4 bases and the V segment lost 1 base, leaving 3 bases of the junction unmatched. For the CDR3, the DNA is TGTGCCAGCAGTTACTTCCGGACAGGCTATGGCTACACCTTC. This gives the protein CASSYFRTGYGYTF.

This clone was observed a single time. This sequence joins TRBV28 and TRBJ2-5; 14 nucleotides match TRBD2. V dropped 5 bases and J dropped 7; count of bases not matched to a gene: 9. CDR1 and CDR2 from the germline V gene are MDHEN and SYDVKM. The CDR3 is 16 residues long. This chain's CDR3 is CASSILTSGGGRTQYF. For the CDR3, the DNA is TGTGCCAGCAGTATCCTGACTAGCGGGGGGGGTCGGACCCAGTACTTC.

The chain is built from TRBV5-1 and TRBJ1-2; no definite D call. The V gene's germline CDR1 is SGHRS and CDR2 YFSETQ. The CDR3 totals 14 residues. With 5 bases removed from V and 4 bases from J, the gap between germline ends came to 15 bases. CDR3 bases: TGCGCCAGCAGTCCTACAGAATCTCGCTATGGCTACACCTTC. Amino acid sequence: CASSPTESRYGYTF.

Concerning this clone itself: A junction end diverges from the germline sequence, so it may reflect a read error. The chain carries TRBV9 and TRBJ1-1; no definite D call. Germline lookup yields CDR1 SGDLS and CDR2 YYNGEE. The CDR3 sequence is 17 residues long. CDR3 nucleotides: TGTGCCAGCAGCCCACAGAAGGTGGCACCGACGAACGCTGAAGCTTTCTTT. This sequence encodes CASSPQKVAPTNAEAFF.

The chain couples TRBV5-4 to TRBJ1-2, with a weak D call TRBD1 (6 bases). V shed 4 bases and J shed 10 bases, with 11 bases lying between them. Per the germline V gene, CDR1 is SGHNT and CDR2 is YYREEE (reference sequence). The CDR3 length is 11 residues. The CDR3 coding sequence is TGTGCCAGCAGCCTAGACAGGTCCTACACCTTC. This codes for CASSLDRSYTF.

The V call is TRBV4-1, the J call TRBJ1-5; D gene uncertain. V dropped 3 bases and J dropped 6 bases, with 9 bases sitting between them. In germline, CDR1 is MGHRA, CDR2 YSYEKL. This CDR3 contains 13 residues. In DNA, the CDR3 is TGCGCCAGCAGCCAGGCTCGGAGTCAGCCCCAGCATTTT. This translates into CASSQARSQPQHF.

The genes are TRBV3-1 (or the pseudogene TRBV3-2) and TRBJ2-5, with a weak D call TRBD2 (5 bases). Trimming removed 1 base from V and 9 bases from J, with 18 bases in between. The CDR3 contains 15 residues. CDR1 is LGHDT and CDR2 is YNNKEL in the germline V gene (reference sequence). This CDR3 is CASSQARTTNGAQYF. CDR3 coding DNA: TGTGCCAGCAGCCAAGCTAGGACCACCAACGGGGCCCAGTACTTC.

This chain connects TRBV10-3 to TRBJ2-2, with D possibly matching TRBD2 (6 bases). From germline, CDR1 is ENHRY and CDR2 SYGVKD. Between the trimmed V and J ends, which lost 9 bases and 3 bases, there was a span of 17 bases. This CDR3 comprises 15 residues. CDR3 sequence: CAIGGQGGYTGELFF. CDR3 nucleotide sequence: TGTGCCATTGGCGGGCAGGGAGGTTACACCGGGGAGCTGTTTTTT.

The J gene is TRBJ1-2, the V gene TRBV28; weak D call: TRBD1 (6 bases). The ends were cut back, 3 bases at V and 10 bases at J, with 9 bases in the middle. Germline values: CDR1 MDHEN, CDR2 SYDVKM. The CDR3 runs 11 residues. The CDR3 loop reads CASSFNRVYTF. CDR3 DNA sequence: TGTGCCAGCAGTTTTAACAGGGTCTACACCTTC.

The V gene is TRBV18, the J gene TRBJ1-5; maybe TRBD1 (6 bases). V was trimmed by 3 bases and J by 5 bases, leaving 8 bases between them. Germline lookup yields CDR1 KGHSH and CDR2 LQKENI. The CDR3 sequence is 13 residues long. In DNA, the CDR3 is TGTGCCAGCTCACCGACAGGAGATCAGCCCCAGCATTTT. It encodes CASSPTGDQPQHF.

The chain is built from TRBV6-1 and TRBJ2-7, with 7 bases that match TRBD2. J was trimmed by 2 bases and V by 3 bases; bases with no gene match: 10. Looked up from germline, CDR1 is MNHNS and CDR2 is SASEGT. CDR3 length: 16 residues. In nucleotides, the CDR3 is TGTGCCAGCAGTGACCACATGGGGACTACTACCTACGAGCAGTACTTC. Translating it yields CASSDHMGTTTYEQYF.

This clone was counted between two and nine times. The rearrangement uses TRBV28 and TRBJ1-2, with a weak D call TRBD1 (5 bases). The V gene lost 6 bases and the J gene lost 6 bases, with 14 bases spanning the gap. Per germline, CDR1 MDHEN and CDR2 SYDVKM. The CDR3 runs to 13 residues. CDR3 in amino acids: CASSPGLRDGYTF. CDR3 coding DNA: TGTGCCAGCAGCCCGGGACTGAGGGATGGCTACACCTTC.

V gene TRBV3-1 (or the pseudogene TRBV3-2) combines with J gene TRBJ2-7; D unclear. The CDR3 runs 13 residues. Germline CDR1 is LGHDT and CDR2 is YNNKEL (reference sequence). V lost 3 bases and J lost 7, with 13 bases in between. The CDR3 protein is CASSQESGREQYF. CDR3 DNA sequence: TGTGCCAGCAGCCAGGAATCAGGCAGGGAGCAGTACTTC.

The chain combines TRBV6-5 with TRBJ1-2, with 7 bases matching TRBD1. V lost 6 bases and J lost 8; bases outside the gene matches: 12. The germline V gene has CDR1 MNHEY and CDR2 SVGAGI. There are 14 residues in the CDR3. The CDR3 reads CASRYRGEPKGYTF. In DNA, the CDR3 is TGTGCCAGCAGGTACAGGGGTGAGCCTAAAGGCTACACCTTC.

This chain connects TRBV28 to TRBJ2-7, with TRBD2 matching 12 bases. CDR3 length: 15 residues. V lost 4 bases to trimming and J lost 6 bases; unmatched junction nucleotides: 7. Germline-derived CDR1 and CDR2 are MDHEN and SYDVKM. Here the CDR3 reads CASSSPTSGSSEQYF. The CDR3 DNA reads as TGTGCCAGCAGTTCCCCGACTAGCGGGAGTTCCGAGCAGTACTTC.

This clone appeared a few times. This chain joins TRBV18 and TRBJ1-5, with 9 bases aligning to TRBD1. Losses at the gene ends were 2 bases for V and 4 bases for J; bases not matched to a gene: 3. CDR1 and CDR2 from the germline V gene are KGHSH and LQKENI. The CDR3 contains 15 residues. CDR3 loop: CASSPGTGTNQPQHF. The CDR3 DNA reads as TGTGCCAGCTCACCAGGGACAGGGACGAATCAGCCCCAGCATTTT. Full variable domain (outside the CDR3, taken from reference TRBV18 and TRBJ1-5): NAGVMQNPRHLVRRRGQEARLRCSPMKGHSHVYWYRQLPEEGLKFMVYLQKENIIDESGMPKERFSAEFPKEGPSILRIQQVVRGDSAAYFCASSPGTGTNQPQHFGDGTRLSIL.

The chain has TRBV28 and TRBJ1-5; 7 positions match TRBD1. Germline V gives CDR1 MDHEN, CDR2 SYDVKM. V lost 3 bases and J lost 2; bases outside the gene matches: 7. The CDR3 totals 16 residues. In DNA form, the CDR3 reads TGTGCCAGCAGTTTGAGGACAGGACGAGGCAATCAGCCCCAGCATTTT. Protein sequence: CASSLRTGRGNQPQHF.

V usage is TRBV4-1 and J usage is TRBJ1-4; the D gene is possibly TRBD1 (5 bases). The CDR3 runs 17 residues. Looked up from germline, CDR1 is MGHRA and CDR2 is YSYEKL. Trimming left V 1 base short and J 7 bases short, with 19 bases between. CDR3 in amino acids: CASSQVEDNQGVEKLFF. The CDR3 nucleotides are TGCGCCAGCAGCCAAGTCGAGGACAACCAGGGCGTTGAAAAACTGTTTTTT.

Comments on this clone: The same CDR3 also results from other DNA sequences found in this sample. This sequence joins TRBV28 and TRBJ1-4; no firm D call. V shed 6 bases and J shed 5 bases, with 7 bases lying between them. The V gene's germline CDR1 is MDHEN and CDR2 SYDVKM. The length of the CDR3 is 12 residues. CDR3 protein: CASRLLNEKLFF. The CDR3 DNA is TGTGCCAGCAGGCTACTGAATGAAAAACTGTTTTTT.

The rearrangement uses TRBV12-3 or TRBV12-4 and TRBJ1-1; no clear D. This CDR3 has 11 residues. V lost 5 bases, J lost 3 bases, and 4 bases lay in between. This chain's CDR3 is CASSPYTEAFF. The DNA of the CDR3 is TGTGCCAGCAGTCCTTACACTGAAGCTTTCTTT.